This TCR beta chain was captured by sequencing in a study of T-cell reconstitution after alpha-beta-depleted transplantation in children. Trimming removed 0 bases at V and 4 bases at J, with 9 bases between. The CDR3 covers 13 residues. Germline loops: CDR1 DFQATT, CDR2 SNEGSKA (reference sequence). Molecular barcoding with unique molecular identifiers was used for the TCRbeta library. TCRdb re-called the PCR reads through MiXCR, storing one row per CDR3 protein. Found here are some 550,000 distinct CDR3 sequences, 18% of them singletons; the top ten hold 3.3%. The chain employs TRBV20-1 and TRBJ1-1, with a weak D call TRBD1 (5 bases). Source: PBMCs from the stem cell graft donor, taken from the stem cell graft. The sequence was obtained from a human donor who donated a stem cell graft to a child with acute lymphoblastic leukemia. The DNA of the CDR3 is TGCAGTGCTAGAGAAGGAGGGGTCACTGAAGCTTTCTTT. As protein: CSAREGGVTEAFF.